Listed here are 18 T cell receptor beta chains from one sample, sequenced in a study of STAT3 mutations in large granular lymphocyte leukemia. General study findings and limits: Every T-cell large granular lymphocyte leukemia patient had at least one immunodominant TCR beta clonotype.

The protocol was immunoSEQ multiplex PCR, while the TCRdb copy is restricted to in-frame clones and leaves out a portion. Among 4,500 to 5,500 clones listed, roughly 94% were seen once. Their target antigens are unknown. Material: peripheral blood mononuclear cells. The receptors here all came from a man aged 60-69 years with T-cell large granular lymphocyte leukemia. Some clones in this sample may be carry-over from other donors' samples.

This chain connects TRBV15 to TRBJ2-1, with TRBD2 identical over 9 bases. Germline trimming cut 0 bases from V and 8 bases from J; bases unmatched to any gene: 8. CDR1 and CDR2 (germline): LNHNV, YYDKDF (reference sequence). CDR3 length: 16 residues. The CDR3 nucleotides are TGTGCCACCAGCAGAGATATTCCCTTAGCGGGAGATGAGCAGTTCTTC. As protein: CATSRDIPLAGDEQFF. The full variable domain, with the rest looked up from reference TRBV15 and TRBJ2-1, is DAMVIQNPRYQVTQFGKPVTLSCSQTLNHNVMYWYQQKSSQAPKLLFHYYDKDFNNEADTPDNFQSRRPNTSFCFLDIRSPGLGDTAMYLCATSRDIPLAGDEQFFGPGTRLTVL.

The V gene is TRBV6-5, the J gene TRBJ2-7; tentative D call: TRBD2 (6 bases). Germline loops: CDR1 MNHEY, CDR2 SVGAGI. With 6 bases removed from V and 3 bases from J, the gap between germline ends came to 12 bases. The CDR3 loop spans 13 amino acids. In DNA, the CDR3 is TGTGCCAGCAGCCCCCACGGGGGCTACGAGCAGTACTTC. Amino acids: CASSPHGGYEQYF.

The V and J genes are TRBV5-1 and TRBJ2-5; 10 bases match TRBD2. The junction had 12 bases not matched to a gene; V was cut back by 2 bases and J by 5 bases. Germline loops: CDR1 SGHRS, CDR2 YFSETQ. The CDR3 extends over 17 amino acids. As DNA, the CDR3 is TGCGCCAGCAGCTTAGCCGAATTAGCGGGAGGTGTGGAGACCCAGTACTTC. Translated: CASSLAELAGGVETQYF.

This clone was recorded only once. This chain links TRBV7-9 with TRBJ2-5, with D maybe TRBD1 (5 bases). The CDR3 is made up of 15 amino acids. Per the germline V gene, CDR1 is SEHNR and CDR2 is FQNEAQ (reference sequence). V lost 1 base and J lost 1, with 10 bases in between. The DNA of the CDR3 is TGTGCCAGCAGCTTAGGGGGCAATGGCCAAGAGACCCAGTACTTC. Its protein is CASSLGGNGQETQYF.

CDR3 sequence: CASSEIWGGYNEQFF. In DNA form, the CDR3 reads TGTGCCAGCAGTGAAATCTGGGGAGGGTACAATGAGCAGTTCTTC. The genes are TRBV2 and TRBJ2-1; 7 positions match TRBD2. Losses at the gene ends were 2 bases for V and 4 bases for J; bases not matched to a gene: 5. Germline CDR1 and CDR2: SNHLY and FYNNEI. CDR3 size: 15 residues.

This chain connects TRBV10-3 to TRBJ2-7; 10 bases are a match to TRBD2. The CDR3 length is 15 residues. Per germline, CDR1 ENHRY and CDR2 SYGVKD. The ends lost 6 bases at V and 1 base at J; junction bases unmatched: 6. CDR3 DNA: TGTGCCATCAGGGTCGAGCGGGGGGGGTCCTACGAGCAGTACTTC. Its translation: CAIRVERGGSYEQYF.

The chain employs TRBV5-1 and TRBJ2-5; D possibly matches TRBD1 or TRBD2 (6 bases each). From germline, CDR1 is SGHRS and CDR2 YFSETQ. V was trimmed by 0 bases and J by 5 bases, leaving 14 bases between them. The CDR3 is 15 amino acids. As DNA, the CDR3 is TGCGCCAGCAGCTTGGCCGAGGGGGGAATGGAGACCCAGTACTTC. This codes for CASSLAEGGMETQYF.

Only a few counts were recorded for this clone. The V and J genes are TRBV28 and TRBJ1-2, with 7 bases matching TRBD1. Germline values: CDR1 MDHEN, CDR2 SYDVKM. V was pared by 6 bases and J by 3 bases, with 1 base of the junction left unmatched. The CDR3 spans 12 residues. The CDR3 loop reads CASRTGDYGYTF. CDR3 nucleotides: TGTGCCAGCAGAACAGGGGACTATGGCTACACCTTC.

The chain carries TRBV19 and TRBJ2-7; TRBD1 aligns across 9 bases. This CDR3 region has 14 residues. The ends lost 1 base at V and 6 bases at J; junction bases unmatched: 4. Germline lookup yields CDR1 LNHDA and CDR2 SQIVND (reference sequence). The CDR3 nucleotides are TGTGCCAGTAGTATAGCGGGACAGGGTCGCGAGCAGTACTTC. Residues: CASSIAGQGREQYF.

CDR3 in amino acids: CASSLGGPGYTF. The CDR3 DNA sequence: TGTGCCAGCAGCTTGGGAGGCCCGGGCTACACCTTC. V and J are TRBV5-4 and TRBJ1-2; D gene ambiguous. There are 12 residues in the CDR3. V was pared by 0 bases and J by 8 bases, with 8 bases between. Germline V CDR1 and CDR2: SGHNT, YYREEE (reference sequence). The variable domain in full, completed from reference TRBV5-4 and TRBJ1-2, reads ETGVTQSPTHLIKTRGQQVTLRCSSQSGHNTVSWYQQALGQGPQFIFQYYREEENGRGNFPPRFSGLQFPNYSSELNVNALELDDSALYLCASSLGGPGYTFGSGTRLTVV.

The chain uses TRBV7-9 and TRBJ2-7; 10 bases fit TRBD1. The CDR3 runs 13 residues. The junction had 5 bases not matched to a gene; V was cut back by 7 bases and J by 5 bases. Germline lookup yields CDR1 SEHNR and CDR2 FQNEAQ (reference sequence). The CDR3 reads CASIPTGGNEQYF. CDR3 in DNA: TGTGCCAGCATCCCGACAGGGGGCAACGAGCAGTACTTC.

V and J are TRBV10-3 and TRBJ2-1; D remains ambiguous. Germline CDR1 ENHRY, CDR2 SYGVKD. The CDR3 runs 13 residues. Trimming removed 6 bases from V and 6 bases from J, with 12 bases in between. CDR3: CAISDSVVNEQFF. DNA for the CDR3: TGTGCCATCAGCGATTCTGTAGTCAATGAGCAGTTCTTC.

This chain uses TRBV14 with TRBJ2-2; D might be TRBD2 (6 bases). Trimming removed 4 bases from V and 4 bases from J, with 10 bases in between. The germline V gene encodes CDR1 SGHDN and CDR2 FVKESK. This CDR3 comprises 14 residues. The CDR3 reads CASSPYGGTGELFF. In DNA form, the CDR3 reads TGTGCCAGCAGCCCCTACGGGGGCACCGGGGAGCTGTTTTTT.

V is TRBV19 and J is TRBJ1-2, with D possibly TRBD1 on 6 matching bases. V was clipped by 7 bases and J by 0 bases, with 21 bases between them. The CDR3 is 17 amino acids. Germline CDR1 reads LNHDA; CDR2 reads SQIVND (reference sequence). CDR3 loop: CASTRWVQGRTNYGYTF. In DNA form, the CDR3 reads TGTGCCAGTACCCGGTGGGTGCAGGGGAGAACTAACTATGGCTACACCTTC.

J is TRBJ2-7 and V is TRBV5-1; a weak D match, TRBD2 (5 bases). V dropped 0 bases and J dropped 6 bases, with 16 bases sitting between them. Germline CDR1 and CDR2: SGHRS and YFSETQ. The CDR3 totals 15 residues. The DNA of the CDR3 is TGCGCCAGCAGCTTGGCTGGCGGAGGTACGGGCGAGCAGTACTTC. It yields the protein CASSLAGGGTGEQYF.

This sequence joins TRBV7-9 and TRBJ1-1, with D uncertain. The CDR3 contains 14 residues. CDR1 is SEHNR, CDR2 FQNEAQ, per germline (reference sequence). V dropped 4 bases and J dropped 4 bases, with 13 bases sitting between them. The CDR3 sequence is CASSSQGTGTEAFF. The CDR3 DNA is TGTGCCAGCAGCTCGCAAGGCACTGGCACTGAAGCTTTCTTT.

The genes are TRBV27 and TRBJ2-7, with D perhaps being TRBD1 or TRBD2 (9 bases each). Germline CDR1 is MNHEY and CDR2 is SMNVEV (reference sequence). V was shortened by 6 bases and J by 2 bases, with 26 bases between the two germline ends. This CDR3 comprises 18 residues. CDR3 nucleotide sequence: TGTGCCAGCAGCAGGACAGGGGAGACTAGCGGTAATACCTACGAGCAGTACTTC. Translated, it gives CASSRTGETSGNTYEQYF.

V is TRBV18 and J is TRBJ2-7, with 11 bases identical to TRBD2. This CDR3 is built from 19 residues. V dropped 6 bases and J dropped 1; count of bases not matched to a gene: 17. Germline V lookup: CDR1 KGHSH, CDR2 LQKENI. The CDR3 DNA is TGTGCCAGCTCCCTTCTGGGACAAGGACTAGCGGGTGTTTCCTACGAGCAGTACTTC. Translated: CASSLLGQGLAGVSYEQYF.